A selection of T cell receptor beta chains follows, all from one sample in a study of blood T cell repertoires in COVID-19. Clones were read by immunoSEQ multiplex PCR, and TCRdb kept only the in-frame ones, dropping some. The sample records more than 400,000 clones, about 90% being singletons. Material: PBMCs or T cells enriched from blood (not recorded which). These receptors were collected from a young man who had recovered from COVID-19. The conserved cysteine and the conserved F or W are not part of the CDR3 here. Each record gives: V gene, CDR3 protein.

>TRBV7-3
ASSSQQGPSYEQY
>TRBV10-3
AISFSMADTEAF
>TRBV27
ASSLTPQGEGYT
>TRBV7-9
ASSPVPNQGYT
>TRBV5-1
ASRSGTGFREQY
>TRBV5-5
ASSRAPNTGELF
>TRBV19
ASSNPGTPGADTQY
>TRBV5-1
ASIPRPGDSPLH
>TRBV29-1
SVDGFSYNEQF
>TRBV11-2
ASSLGPKRLAGALNEQF
>TRBV6-5
ASSYGGASGEGYT
>TRBV6-1
ASSALEAAGGQPQH
>TRBV7-2
ASCPSGASYEQY
>TRBV20-1
SASASLGTDTQY
>TRBV6-4
ASSVSASGYNEQF
>TRBV6-6
ASSPLGDQPQH
>TRBV10-1
ASSEWRGRETQY
>TRBV7-9
ASSYRGSYEQY
>TRBV6-4
ASSETGEVDGYT
>TRBV28
ASSFGRADTQY
>TRBV19
ASRGDNYGYT
>TRBV10-3
AISPGQGITEAF